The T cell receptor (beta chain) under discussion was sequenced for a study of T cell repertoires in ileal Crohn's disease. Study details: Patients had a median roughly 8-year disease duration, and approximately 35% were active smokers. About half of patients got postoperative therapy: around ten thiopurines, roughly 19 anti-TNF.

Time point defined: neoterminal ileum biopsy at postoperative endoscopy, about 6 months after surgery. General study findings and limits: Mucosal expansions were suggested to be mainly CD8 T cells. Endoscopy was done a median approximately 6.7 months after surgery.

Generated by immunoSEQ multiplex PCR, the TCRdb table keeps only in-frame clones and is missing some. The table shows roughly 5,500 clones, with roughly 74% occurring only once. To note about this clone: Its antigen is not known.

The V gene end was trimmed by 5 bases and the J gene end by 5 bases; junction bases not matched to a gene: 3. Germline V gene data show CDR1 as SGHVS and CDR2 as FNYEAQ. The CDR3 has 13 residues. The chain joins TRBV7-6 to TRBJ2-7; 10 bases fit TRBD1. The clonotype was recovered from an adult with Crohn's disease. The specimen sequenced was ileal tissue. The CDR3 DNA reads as TGTGCCAGCAGCCGGGACAGGGGCCACGAGCAGTACTTC. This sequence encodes CASSRDRGHEQYF. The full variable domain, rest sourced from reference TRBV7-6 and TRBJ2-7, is GAGVSQSPRYKVTKRGQDVALRCDPISGHVSLYWYRQALGQGPEFLTYFNYEAQQDKSGLPNDRFSAERPEGSISTLTIQRTEQRDSAMYRCASSRDRGHEQYFGPGTRLTVT.